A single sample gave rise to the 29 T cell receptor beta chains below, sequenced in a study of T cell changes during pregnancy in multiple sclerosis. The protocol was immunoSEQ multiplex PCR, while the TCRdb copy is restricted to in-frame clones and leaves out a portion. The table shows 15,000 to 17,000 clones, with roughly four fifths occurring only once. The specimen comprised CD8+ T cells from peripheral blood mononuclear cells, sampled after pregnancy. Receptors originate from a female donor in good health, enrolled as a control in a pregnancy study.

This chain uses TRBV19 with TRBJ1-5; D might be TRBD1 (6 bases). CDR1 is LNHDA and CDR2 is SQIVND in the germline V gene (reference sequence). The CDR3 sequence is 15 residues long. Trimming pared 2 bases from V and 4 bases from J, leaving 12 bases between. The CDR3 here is CASSIRRQENQPQHF. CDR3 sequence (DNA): TGTGCCAGTAGTATAAGGCGACAGGAGAATCAGCCCCAGCATTTT.

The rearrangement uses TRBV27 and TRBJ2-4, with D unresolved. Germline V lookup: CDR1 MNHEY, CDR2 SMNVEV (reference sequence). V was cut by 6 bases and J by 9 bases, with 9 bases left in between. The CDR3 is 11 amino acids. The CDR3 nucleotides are TGTGCCAGCAGCGGCTCGGGCATTCAGTACTTC. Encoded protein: CASSGSGIQYF.

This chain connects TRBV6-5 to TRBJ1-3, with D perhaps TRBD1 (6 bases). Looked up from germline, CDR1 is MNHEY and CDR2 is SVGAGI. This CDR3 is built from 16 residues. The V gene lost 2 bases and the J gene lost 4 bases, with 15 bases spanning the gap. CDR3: CASSYPVQGPGNTIYF. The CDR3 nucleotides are TGTGCCAGCAGTTACCCCGTGCAGGGGCCGGGAAACACCATATATTTT.

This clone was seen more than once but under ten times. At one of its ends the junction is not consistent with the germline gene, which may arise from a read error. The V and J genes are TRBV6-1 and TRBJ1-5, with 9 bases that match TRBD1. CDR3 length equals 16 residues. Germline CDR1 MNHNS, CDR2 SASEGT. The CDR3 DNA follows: TGTGCCAGCAGCGAAGGTCAAGGGACAGGGTATCAGCCCCAGCATTTT. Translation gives CASSEGQGTGYQPQHF.

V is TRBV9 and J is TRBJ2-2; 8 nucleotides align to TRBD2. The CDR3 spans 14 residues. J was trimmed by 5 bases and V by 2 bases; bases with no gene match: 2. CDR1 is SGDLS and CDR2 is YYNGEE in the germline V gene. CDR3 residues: CASSVVAGTGELFF. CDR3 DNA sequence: TGTGCCAGCAGCGTTGTAGCGGGGACCGGGGAGCTGTTTTTT.

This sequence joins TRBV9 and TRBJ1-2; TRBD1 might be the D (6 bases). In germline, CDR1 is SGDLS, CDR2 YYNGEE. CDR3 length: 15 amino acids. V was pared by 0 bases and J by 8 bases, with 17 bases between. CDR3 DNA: TGTGCCAGCAGCGTAGAGGCGGGGGCAGCGGGGGGCTACACCTTC. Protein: CASSVEAGAAGGYTF.

CDR3 coding DNA: TGTGCCAGCAGCTGGTGGGGGGGCCCCTCACGGAACACTGAAGCTTTCTTT. Translating gives CASSWWGGPSRNTEAFF. The V gene is TRBV7-3, the J gene TRBJ1-1; perhaps TRBD1 as D (6 bases). Trimming removed 4 bases from V and 1 base from J, with 19 bases in between. CDR3 length: 17 amino acids. CDR1 and CDR2 from the germline V gene are SGHTA and FQGTGA.

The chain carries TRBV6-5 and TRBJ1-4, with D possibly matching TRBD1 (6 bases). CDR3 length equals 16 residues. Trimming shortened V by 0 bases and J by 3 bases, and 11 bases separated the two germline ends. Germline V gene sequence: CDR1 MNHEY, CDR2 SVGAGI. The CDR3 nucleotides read TGTGCCAGCAGTTACTCTTGGGGGCAGGCTAATGAAAAACTGTTTTTT. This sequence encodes CASSYSWGQANEKLFF.

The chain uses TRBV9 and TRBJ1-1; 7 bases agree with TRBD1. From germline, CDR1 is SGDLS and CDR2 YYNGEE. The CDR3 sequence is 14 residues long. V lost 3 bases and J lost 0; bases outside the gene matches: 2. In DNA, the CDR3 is TGTGCCAGCAGCGCCAGGGGGATGAACACTGAAGCTTTCTTT. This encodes CASSARGMNTEAFF.

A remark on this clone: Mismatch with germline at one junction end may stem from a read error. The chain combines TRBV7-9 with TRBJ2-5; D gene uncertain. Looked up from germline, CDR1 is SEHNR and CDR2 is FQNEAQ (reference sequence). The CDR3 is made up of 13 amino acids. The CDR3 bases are TGTGCCAGCAGGTTAGGGCAGTTAGAGACCCAGTACTTC. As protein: CASRLGQLETQYF. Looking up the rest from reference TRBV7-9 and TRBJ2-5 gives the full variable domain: DTGVSQNPRHKITKRGQNVTFRCDPISEHNRLYWYRQTLGQGPEFLTYFQNEAQLEKSRLLSDRFSAERPKGSFSTLEIQRTEQGDSAMYLCASRLGQLETQYFGPGTRLLVL.

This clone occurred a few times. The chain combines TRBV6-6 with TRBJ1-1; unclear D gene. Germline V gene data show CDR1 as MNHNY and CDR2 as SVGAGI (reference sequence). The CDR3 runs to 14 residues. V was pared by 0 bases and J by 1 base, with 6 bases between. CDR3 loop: CASSYSHGNTEAFF. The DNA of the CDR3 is TGTGCCAGCAGTTACTCTCACGGGAACACTGAAGCTTTCTTT.

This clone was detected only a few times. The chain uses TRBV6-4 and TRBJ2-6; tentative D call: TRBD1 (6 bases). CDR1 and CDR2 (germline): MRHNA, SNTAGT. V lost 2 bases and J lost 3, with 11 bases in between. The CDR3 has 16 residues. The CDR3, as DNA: TGTGCCAGCAGTGACGCACAGGGTGATGGGGCCAACGTCCTGACTTTC. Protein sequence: CASSDAQGDGANVLTF.

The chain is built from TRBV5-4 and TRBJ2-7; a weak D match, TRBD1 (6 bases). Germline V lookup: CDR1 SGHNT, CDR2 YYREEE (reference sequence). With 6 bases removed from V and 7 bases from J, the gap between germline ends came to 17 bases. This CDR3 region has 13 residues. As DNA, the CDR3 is TGTGCCAGCACCGGACGGCGTCAGGGGGAGCAGTACTTC. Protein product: CASTGRRQGEQYF.

The CDR3 coding sequence is TGTGCCAGCAGTGACAGGGTAGCCTCTGGGGCCAACGTCCTGACTTTC. Translating gives CASSDRVASGANVLTF. The rearrangement links TRBV6-1 to TRBJ2-6; D might be TRBD1 (5 bases). Germline V gene lookup returns CDR1 MNHNS and CDR2 SASEGT. This CDR3 region has 16 residues. V lost 3 bases, J lost 0 bases, and 9 bases lay in between.

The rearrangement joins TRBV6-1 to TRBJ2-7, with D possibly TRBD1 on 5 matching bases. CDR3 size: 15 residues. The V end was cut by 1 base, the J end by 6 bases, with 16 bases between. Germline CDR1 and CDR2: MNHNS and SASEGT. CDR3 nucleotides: TGTGCCAGCAGTGAAGGGATGGGGCAGGGTGGCGAGCAGTACTTC. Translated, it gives CASSEGMGQGGEQYF.

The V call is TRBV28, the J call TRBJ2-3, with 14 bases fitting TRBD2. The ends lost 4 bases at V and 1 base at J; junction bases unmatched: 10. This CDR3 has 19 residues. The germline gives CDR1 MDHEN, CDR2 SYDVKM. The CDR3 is CASSSTGTSGSYGTDTQYF. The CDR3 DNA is TGTGCCAGCAGTTCCACCGGGACTAGCGGGAGTTATGGCACAGATACGCAGTATTTT. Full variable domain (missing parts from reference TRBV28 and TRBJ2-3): DVKVTQSSRYLVKRTGEKVFLECVQDMDHENMFWYRQDPGLGLRLIYFSYDVKMKEKGDIPEGYSVSREKKERFSLILESASTNQTSMYLCASSSTGTSGSYGTDTQYFGPGTRLTVL.

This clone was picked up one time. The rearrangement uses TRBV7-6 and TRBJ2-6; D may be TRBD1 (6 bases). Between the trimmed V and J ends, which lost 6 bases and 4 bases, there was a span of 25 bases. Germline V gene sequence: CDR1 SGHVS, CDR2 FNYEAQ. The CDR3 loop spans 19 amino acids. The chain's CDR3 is CASRKTLGPGVQGANVLTF. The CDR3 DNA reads TGTGCCAGCAGGAAAACTCTAGGTCCAGGGGTGCAGGGGGCCAACGTCCTGACTTTC.

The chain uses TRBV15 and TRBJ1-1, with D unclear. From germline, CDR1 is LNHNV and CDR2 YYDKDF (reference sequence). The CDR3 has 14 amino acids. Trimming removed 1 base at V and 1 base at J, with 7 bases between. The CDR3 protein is CATSRAAENTEAFF. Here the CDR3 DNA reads TGTGCCACCAGCAGAGCGGCGGAGAACACTGAAGCTTTCTTT.

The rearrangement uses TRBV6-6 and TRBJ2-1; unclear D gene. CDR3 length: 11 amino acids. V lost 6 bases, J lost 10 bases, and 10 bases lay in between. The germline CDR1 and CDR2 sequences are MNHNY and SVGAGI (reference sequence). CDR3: CASSLTREQFF. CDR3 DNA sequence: TGTGCCAGCAGCCTTACTCGGGAGCAGTTCTTC.

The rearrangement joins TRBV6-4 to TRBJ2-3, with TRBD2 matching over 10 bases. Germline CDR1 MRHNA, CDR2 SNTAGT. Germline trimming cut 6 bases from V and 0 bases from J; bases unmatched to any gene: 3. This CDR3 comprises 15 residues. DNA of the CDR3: TGTGCCAGCAGCTTACTAGCGGGAAGCACAGATACGCAGTATTTT. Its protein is CASSLLAGSTDTQYF.

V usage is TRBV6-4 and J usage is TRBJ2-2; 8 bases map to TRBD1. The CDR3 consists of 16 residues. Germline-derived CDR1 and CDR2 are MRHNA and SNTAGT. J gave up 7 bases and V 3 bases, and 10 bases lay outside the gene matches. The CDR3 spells CASSEGPGTGGGELFF. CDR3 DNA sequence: TGTGCCAGCAGTGAAGGGCCCGGGACAGGAGGCGGGGAGCTGTTTTTT.

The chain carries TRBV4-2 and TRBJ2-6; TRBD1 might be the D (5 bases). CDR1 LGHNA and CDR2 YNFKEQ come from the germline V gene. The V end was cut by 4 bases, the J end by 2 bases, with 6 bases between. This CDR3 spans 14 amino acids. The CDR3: CASSRGTGANVLTF. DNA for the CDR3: TGTGCCAGCAGCCGGGGCACTGGGGCCAACGTCCTGACTTTC.

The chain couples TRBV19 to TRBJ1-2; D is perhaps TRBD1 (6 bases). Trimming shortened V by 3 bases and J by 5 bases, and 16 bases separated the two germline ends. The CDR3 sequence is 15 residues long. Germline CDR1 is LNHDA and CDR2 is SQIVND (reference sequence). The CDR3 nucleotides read TGTGCCAGTAGTATCGGGCAGGGGAAAGTGTATGGCTACACCTTC. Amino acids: CASSIGQGKVYGYTF.

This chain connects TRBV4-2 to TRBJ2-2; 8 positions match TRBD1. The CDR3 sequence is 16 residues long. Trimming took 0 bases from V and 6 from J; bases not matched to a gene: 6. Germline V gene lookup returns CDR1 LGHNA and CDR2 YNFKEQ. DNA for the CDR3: TGTGCCAGCAGCCAAGATCAGGGGGCGGGCGCCGGGGAGCTGTTTTTT. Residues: CASSQDQGAGAGELFF.

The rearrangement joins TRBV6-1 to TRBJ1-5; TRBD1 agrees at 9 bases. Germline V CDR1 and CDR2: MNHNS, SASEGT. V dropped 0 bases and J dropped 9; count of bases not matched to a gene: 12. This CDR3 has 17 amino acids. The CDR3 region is CASSEALLGTGSRPQHF. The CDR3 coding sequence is TGTGCCAGCAGTGAAGCGCTTCTGGGGACAGGGTCCAGGCCCCAGCATTTT.

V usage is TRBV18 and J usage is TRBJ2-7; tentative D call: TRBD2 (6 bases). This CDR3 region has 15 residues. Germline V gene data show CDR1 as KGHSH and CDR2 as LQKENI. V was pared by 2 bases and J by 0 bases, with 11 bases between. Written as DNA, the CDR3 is TGTGCCAGCTCACCAGAAGCGGGCGGCTCCTACGAGCAGTACTTC. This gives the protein CASSPEAGGSYEQYF. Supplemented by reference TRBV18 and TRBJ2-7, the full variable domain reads NAGVMQNPRHLVRRRGQEARLRCSPMKGHSHVYWYRQLPEEGLKFMVYLQKENIIDESGMPKERFSAEFPKEGPSILRIQQVVRGDSAAYFCASSPEAGGSYEQYFGPGTRLTVT.

CDR3 residues: CAISERETGAGSGANVLTF. In nucleotides, the CDR3 is TGTGCCATCAGTGAGAGAGAGACAGGGGCTGGGTCTGGGGCCAACGTCCTGACTTTC. The chain combines TRBV10-3 with TRBJ2-6; 8 bases align to TRBD1. With V trimmed by 2 bases and J by 1 base, 10 bases remained unmatched. Germline CDR1 is ENHRY and CDR2 is SYGVKD. CDR3 length equals 19 residues.

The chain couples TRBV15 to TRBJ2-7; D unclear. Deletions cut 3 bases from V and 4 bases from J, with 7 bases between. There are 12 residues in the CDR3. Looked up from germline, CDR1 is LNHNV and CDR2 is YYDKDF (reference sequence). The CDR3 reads CATSRPGYEQYF. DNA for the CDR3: TGTGCCACCAGCAGGCCCGGGTACGAGCAGTACTTC.

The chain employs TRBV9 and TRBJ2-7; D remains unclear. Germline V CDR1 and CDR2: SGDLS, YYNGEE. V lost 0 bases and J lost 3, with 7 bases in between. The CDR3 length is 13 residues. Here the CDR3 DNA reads TGTGCCAGCAGCGTAGGGCCAGACTACGAGCAGTACTTC. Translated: CASSVGPDYEQYF. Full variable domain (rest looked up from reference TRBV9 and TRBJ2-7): DSGVTQTPKHLITATGQRVTLRCSPRSGDLSVYWYQQSLDQGLQFLIQYYNGEERAKGNILERFSAQQFPDLHSELNLSSLELGDSALYFCASSVGPDYEQYFGPGTRLTVT.